Listed below are T cell receptor beta chains from one sample, sequenced in a study of CD4 and CD8 cells across lung adenocarcinoma regions. TCRdb re-called the PCR reads with MiXCR, one entry per CDR3 protein. The table shows about 16,000 distinct CDR3 sequences, with approximately 47% occurring only once. The sample taken for sequencing was CD8+ T cells from the center of a lung tumor. These receptors were obtained from a female donor with lung adenocarcinoma. The CD4 and CD8 labels of this study may be unreliable. CDR3s include the opening cysteine and the closing phenylalanine or tryptophan. D genes are given only for firm matches. Clone size is shown for a subset of rows, as once, few, many or a class of expanded clone.

V,J,size,D,DNA,CDR3
TRBV6-5,TRBJ2-3,.,.,TGTGCCAGCAGTTACTGGGGTGTGAACACCGATACGCTGTATTTT,CASSYWGVNTDTLYF
TRBV6-1,TRBJ2-2,.,.,TGTGCCAGCAGTGAAGCTGTGAACACCGATGAGCAGTTTTTT,CASSEAVNTDEQFF
TRBV27,TRBJ2-3,.,.,TGTGCCAGCAGTTTTTCTAGCGCTAAATTCACAGATACGCAGTATTTT,CASSFSSAKFTDTQYF
TRBV6-1,TRBJ2-1,.,TRBD2,TGTGCCAGCAAACCTAGCGGGAGCTACGAGCAGTTCTTC,CASKPSGSYEQFF
TRBV10-2,TRBJ2-3,.,.,TGCGCCAGTCAAAGGACTGGCCGGAGTACCAAAGACATTCAGTATTTC,CASQRTGRSTKDIQYF
TRBV6-5,TRBJ2-1,few,.,TGTGCCAGCAGTTCGGATAGTGCAGGGCCGTTCTTC,CASSSDSAGPFF
TRBV7-2,TRBJ2-3,few,.,TGTGCCAGCAGCTTTTCAGATACGCAGTATTTT,CASSFSDTQYF
TRBV6-1,TRBJ2-5,.,TRBD2,TGTGCCAGCAGGGAGCTCGCGGGGGGCAGGACAGATACCCAGTACTTT,CASRELAGGRTDTQYF
TRBV11-1,TRBJ2-7,few,.,TGTGCCAGCAGCAGAAGACAGGATGGCGAGCAGTACTTC,CASSRRQDGEQYF
TRBV12-3/TRBV12-4,TRBJ2-3,.,TRBD2,TGTGCCAGCAGTTTGACTAGCGGAGCCTTCATCACAGATACGCAGTATTTT,CASSLTSGAFITDTQYF
TRBV10-2,TRBJ2-5,medium-sized,.,TGCGCCAGCAGCCCTAGGGTTCCCCGGGGCCAAGAGACCCAGTACTTC,CASSPRVPRGQETQYF
TRBV10-3,TRBJ2-5,.,.,TGTGCCGGGGGGGGGGGGGGCGGGGGTCAAGAGACGCAGTACTTC,CAGGGGGGGQETQYF
TRBV7-7,TRBJ2-1,many,TRBD2,TGTGCTAGCAGCTTAGGACTAGCGGGAGATGAGCAGTTCTTC,CASSLGLAGDEQFF
TRBV6-5,TRBJ2-7,medium-sized,.,TGTGCCAGCAGTTCCGGGTACCACTACGAGCAGTACTTC,CASSSGYHYEQYF
TRBV3-1,TRBJ2-3,.,.,TGTGCCAGCAGCCTTCGACAGACAGATACGCAGTATTTT,CASSLRQTDTQYF
TRBV11-3,TRBJ2-1,.,.,TGTGCCAGCAGCTTGGACCGAGACAATGAGCAGTTCTTC,CASSLDRDNEQFF
TRBV3-1,TRBJ2-3,.,.,TGTGCCAGCAGCCCTCGGACGGTCACAGATACGCAGTATTTT,CASSPRTVTDTQYF
TRBV12-5,TRBJ2-7,.,.,TGTGCTAGTGGGTACTCCCTGGGGGGGGCTGCCTACGAGCAGTACTTC,CASGYSLGGAAYEQYF
TRBV27,TRBJ2-5,.,.,TGTGGCAGGGGCCTGGGGGGGGGTGCCCAAGAGATCCAGTACTTC,CGRGLGGGAQEIQYF
TRBV4-1,TRBJ2-1,.,TRBD2,TGCGCCAGCAGCCAACTGACTAGCGGGAGGGGTTACAATGAGCAGTTCTTC,CASSQLTSGRGYNEQFF
TRBV6-1,TRBJ2-3,once,TRBD1,TGTGCCAGCAGTGGACGGACAGGGCAGGGAGATACGCAGTATTTT,CASSGRTGQGDTQYF
TRBV6-1,TRBJ1-5,few,.,TGTGCCAGCAGTGCGGGTGTTTACCAGCCCCAGCATTTT,CASSAGVYQPQHF
TRBV25-1,TRBJ2-5,.,.,TGTGCCAGCGGGGGGCGCGGGGCCTGTGGCACAGATACCCAGTACTTC,CASGGRGACGTDTQYF
TRBV12-3/TRBV12-4,TRBJ2-1,.,.,TGTGCCAGCAGTCCCCAACAGGGTTCGGTCCCCGCCTTCACTGAGCAGTTCTTC,CASSPQQGSVPAFTEQFF
TRBV7-2,TRBJ2-5,many,TRBD2,TGTGCCAGCAGCTTAGGGGGCACTCTCGGGGGGGCAGAGACCCAGTACTTC,CASSLGGTLGGAETQYF
TRBV7-2,TRBJ2-3,many,TRBD1,TGTGCCAGCAGCTCGCCCCGGACAGGGTCGTACACAGATACGCAGTATTTT,CASSSPRTGSYTDTQYF
TRBV4-1,TRBJ1-4,few,TRBD1,TGCGCCAGCAGCCAAAACGACAGGGATGAAAAACTGTTTTTT,CASSQNDRDEKLFF
TRBV6-2/TRBV6-3,TRBJ2-5,many,.,TGTGCCAGCAGTTACATTCAGGGGTCAGAGACCCAGTACTTC,CASSYIQGSETQYF
TRBV6-1,TRBJ2-7,medium-sized,.,TGTGCCAGCAGTGGGGAGCAGCGGGTCAGAGGCGAGCAGTACTTC,CASSGEQRVRGEQYF
TRBV27,TRBJ2-5,.,.,TGTGCCAGCAGGGGGTGCGGGGGCGGGGACCCAGAGACCCAGTATTTC,CASRGCGGGDPETQYF
TRBV10-3,TRBJ2-7,.,TRBD2,TGTGCCATCAGTGGGAAGGTAGCGGGATCCTCCTACGAGCAGTACTTC,CAISGKVAGSSYEQYF
TRBV6-1,TRBJ2-4,.,.,TGTGCCAGCAGTGAAGCGGGGGTGGGGGCCCCAAATACTCAGTACTTC,CASSEAGVGAPNTQYF
TRBV4-1,TRBJ1-4,.,TRBD1,TGCGCCAGCAGCCCCGGCACAGGGGGCAAAGCTAATGAAAAACTGTTTTTT,CASSPGTGGKANEKLFF
TRBV6-5,TRBJ2-3,.,.,TGTGCCAGCAGTTACTCCAAGGCCACTACGCAGTATTTT,CASSYSKATTQYF
TRBV6-1,TRBJ2-5,.,.,TGTGCCAGCAGTGAAGCGCGGGGAACCAAGCAAGAGACCCAGTACTTC,CASSEARGTKQETQYF
TRBV6-1,TRBJ1-3,.,TRBD1,TGTGCCAGCAGCCGGACAGGGTCCGGAAACACCATATATTTT,CASSRTGSGNTIYF
TRBV5-1,TRBJ2-3,few,.,TGCGCCAGCAGCTTGAGAGGTCGGGCAGATACGCAGTATTTT,CASSLRGRADTQYF
TRBV6-1,TRBJ1-3,many,.,TGTGCCAGCCGAGGGCCGGGAAACACCATATATTTT,CASRGPGNTIYF
TRBV7-2,TRBJ2-7,few,.,TGTGCCAGCAGTTGGACCGGGGTAACCTACGAGCAGTACTTC,CASSWTGVTYEQYF
TRBV6-5,TRBJ2-5,.,.,TGTGCCAGCAGTTACTCGTGGGGGGCCACAAAAGAGACCCAGTACTTC,CASSYSWGATKETQYF
TRBV27,TRBJ1-6,.,.,TGTGCCAGCATGTCTTGGCATTCACCCCTCCACTTT,CASMSWHSPLHF
TRBV6-1,TRBJ2-4,few,.,TGTGCCAGCATGCTAGACGCAGAGCTAGCCAAAAACATTCAGTACTTC,CASMLDAELAKNIQYF
TRBV27,TRBJ1-2,many,TRBD1,TGTGCCAGCAGTTTTACAGGGGGTAATGGCTACACCTTC,CASSFTGGNGYTF
TRBV6-1,TRBJ1-2,many,TRBD1,TGTGCCAGCAGCCCCGACAGGGTTCTTGGCTACACCTTC,CASSPDRVLGYTF
TRBV6-5,TRBJ1-1,many,TRBD1,TGTGCCAGCAGAGGGACAGGGGGACCTGAAGCTTTCTTT,CASRGTGGPEAFF
TRBV10-2,TRBJ2-5,.,TRBD2,TGCGCGGGGAGCGGGGGCCGTGACCAAGAGGGCCAGTACTTC,CAGSGGRDQEGQYF
TRBV28,TRBJ2-1,many,.,TGTGCCAGCAGTTTAAAGCTGAATCAGTTCTTC,CASSLKLNQFF